The 19 T cell receptor beta chains below were found in one sample sequenced in a study of blood T cells in healthy people across ages (dated by TCRdb to 2015 to 2017). The library was generated by 5' RACE. Sequenced using an Illumina HiSeq 2500. A second PCR of roughly 7 to 12 cycles was performed with a sample-barcoded 5' primer and a J-beta primer mix. TCRdb reprocessing: public reads trimmed at Q25 with fastp, clones called with MiXCR, in-frame beta chains kept. Every CDR3 protein is listed once, alongside the most common genes and DNA of its rows. The sample data list 720,000 or so distinct CDR3 sequences, and about 43% of these were observed just once. Of the sample, 25% to 30% is held by the ten largest clones. Sequenced material: blood. These receptors were taken from an elderly man in good health.

The chain uses TRBV6-1 and TRBJ2-3, with D possibly TRBD1 on 6 matching bases. The CDR3 runs 14 residues. From germline, CDR1 is MNHNS and CDR2 SASEGT. Trimming took off 6 bases at V and 0 bases at J, with 10 bases between the two ends. Written as DNA, the CDR3 is TGTGCCAGCAGCGACAGGTTGAGCACAGATACGCAGTATTTT. Translation gives CASSDRLSTDTQYF.

V gene TRBV7-9 combines with J gene TRBJ2-7; D might be TRBD2 (6 bases). The CDR3 totals 17 residues. V was pared by 0 bases and J by 0 bases, with 15 bases between. The germline CDR1 and CDR2 sequences are SEHNR and FQNEAQ (reference sequence). Here the CDR3 DNA reads TGTGCCAGCAGCTTAGCATCTTTCGCGGGGCGCTCCTACGAGCAGTACTTC. Protein product: CASSLASFAGRSYEQYF.

This clonotype was observed a handful of times. J is TRBJ2-5 and V is TRBV11-1; TRBD1 aligns across 10 bases. The CDR3 covers 15 residues. V lost 4 bases and J lost 3; bases outside the gene matches: 5. Germline V gene data show CDR1 as SGHAT and CDR2 as FQDESV (reference sequence). The CDR3, as DNA: TGTGCCAGCAGCTCCGGACAGGGGGTAAAAGAGACCCAGTACTTC. It is translated as CASSSGQGVKETQYF. Looking up the rest from reference TRBV11-1 and TRBJ2-5 gives the full variable domain: EAEVAQSPRYKITEKSQAVAFWCDPISGHATLYWYRQILGQGPELLVQFQDESVVDDSQLPKDRFSAERLKGVDSTLKIQPAELGDSAMYLCASSSGQGVKETQYFGPGTRLLVL.

The gene calls are TRBV9 and TRBJ2-7; D is possibly TRBD2 (6 bases). The CDR3 consists of 14 residues. The germline V gene has CDR1 SGDLS and CDR2 YYNGEE. Trimming stripped 3 bases from V and 10 bases from J, with 20 bases between. The CDR3 nucleotides are TGTGCCAGCAGCGCGACTAGATCTCAAGAGACTCAGTACTTC. It is translated as CASSATRSQETQYF.

A few counts support this clonotype. The chain joins TRBV7-6 to TRBJ2-5, with a tentative D call TRBD2 (5 bases). The CDR3 extends over 15 amino acids. Germline V gene data show CDR1 as SGHVS and CDR2 as FNYEAQ. The germline V and J ends were trimmed by 10 bases and 1 base, with 19 bases remaining between them. The CDR3 loop reads CATQTGSGSQETQYF. As DNA, the CDR3 is TGTGCCACCCAAACCGGATCGGGGAGCCAAGAGACCCAGTACTTC.

A word on this clonotype: A much larger clone lies a single base off, so this may be a read error. V is TRBV4-3 and J is TRBJ2-7, with TRBD2 identical over 11 bases. This CDR3 spans 15 amino acids. The germline CDR1 and CDR2 sequences are LGHNA and YSLEER. V was pared by 4 bases and J by 7 bases, with 9 bases of the junction left unmatched. DNA for the CDR3: TGCGCCAGCAGCCGGGGACTAGCGGCTATCAATGAGCAGTACTTC. It codes for CASSRGLAAINEQYF.

The genes are TRBV6-2 or TRBV6-3 and TRBJ1-1, with a tentative D call TRBD1 (6 bases). Germline CDR1 MNHEY, CDR2 SVGEGT. Deletions cut 2 bases from V and 4 bases from J, with 17 bases between. The CDR3 consists of 16 residues. Here the CDR3 DNA reads TGTGCCAGCAGTTACGGGGGGCGATCATCGGCCACTGAAGCTTTCTTT. It codes for CASSYGGRSSATEAFF.

The chain employs TRBV7-2 and TRBJ2-1; D is uncertain. The germline gives CDR1 SGHTA, CDR2 FQGNSA. The CDR3 is 12 amino acids. V lost 3 bases and J lost 10, with 10 bases in between. Written as DNA, the CDR3 is TGTGCCAGCAGCTTTGTGCGGCGGGAGCAGTTCTTC. It codes for CASSFVRREQFF.

The chain uses TRBV7-9 and TRBJ1-4, with 9 bases fitting TRBD1. The CDR3 is made up of 18 amino acids. Germline values: CDR1 SEHNR, CDR2 FQNEAQ (reference sequence). With V trimmed by 5 bases and J by 3 bases, 13 bases remained unmatched. CDR3 loop: CASSRAGTGSGANEKLFF. The CDR3 DNA reads TGTGCCAGCAGCCGGGCGGGGACAGGGAGTGGAGCTAATGAAAAACTGTTTTTT.

This clonotype was observed a handful of times. This chain links TRBV6-2 or TRBV6-3 with TRBJ2-7, with 13 bases aligning to TRBD2. The J segment lost 7 bases and the V segment lost 7 bases, leaving 10 bases of the junction unmatched. Germline V gene sequence: CDR1 MNHEY, CDR2 SVGEGT. This CDR3 region has 15 residues. CDR3 sequence: CASTSRLAGGWEQYF. DNA for the CDR3: TGTGCCAGCACCTCTAGACTAGCGGGAGGTTGGGAGCAGTACTTC.

This sequence joins TRBV7-2 and TRBJ2-5; 7 nucleotides match TRBD1. Looked up from germline, CDR1 is SGHTA and CDR2 is FQGNSA. Germline trimming cut 3 bases from V and 11 bases from J; bases unmatched to any gene: 9. The CDR3 runs 13 residues. CDR3 in amino acids: CASSFDRDNEQYF. As DNA, the CDR3 is TGTGCCAGCAGCTTCGACAGGGACAATGAGCAGTACTTC.

Details on this clonotype: Sequence at one end of the junction differs from germline and may be a read error. The V gene is TRBV6-6, the J gene TRBJ2-7; 7 nucleotides match TRBD1. CDR1 and CDR2 from the germline V gene are MNHNY and SVGAGI (reference sequence). The CDR3 extends over 13 amino acids. CDR3 amino acids: CATNRGRSYERYF. CDR3 nucleotides: TGTGCCACAAACAGGGGTCGCTCCTACGAGCGGTACTTC.

This clonotype was observed a few times. J is TRBJ2-7 and V is TRBV11-2; D remains ambiguous. The germline V and J ends were trimmed by 3 bases and 5 bases, with 11 bases remaining between them. CDR3 length: 13 residues. Germline CDR1 is SGHAT and CDR2 is FQNNGV. The CDR3 bases are TGTGCCAGCAGCTTCCCAGGTTCCCACGAGCAGTACTTC. Translated: CASSFPGSHEQYF.

In this sample, this clonotype turned up many times. The gene calls are TRBV29-1 and TRBJ2-1; 15 bases line up with TRBD2. This CDR3 is built from 16 residues. Trimming at V came to 7 bases and at J to 1 base, leaving 5 bases not matched to a gene. Germline assignment: CDR1 SQVTM and CDR2 ANQGSEA. CDR3 coding DNA: TGCAGCGGGTGGACTAGCGGGAGGGGGTCCTACAATGAGCAGTTCTTC. Translated, it gives CSGWTSGRGSYNEQFF.

Only a few counts were recorded for this clonotype. The gene calls are TRBV18 and TRBJ2-6, with D maybe TRBD1 (5 bases). The germline CDR1 and CDR2 sequences are KGHSH and LQKENI. The CDR3 is 18 residues long. Trimming removed 2 bases at V and 0 bases at J, with 14 bases between. CDR3 region: CASSPKSAGNSGANVLTF. CDR3 coding DNA: TGTGCCAGCTCACCAAAGTCGGCAGGGAACTCTGGGGCCAACGTCCTGACTTTC.

The count of this clonotype is one. This chain connects TRBV7-2 to TRBJ1-4, with 7 bases aligning to TRBD1. V was clipped by 2 bases and J by 8 bases; unmatched bases: 11. The CDR3 length is 16 residues. Germline assignment: CDR1 SGHTA and CDR2 FQGNSA. Here the CDR3 reads CASSLRGRVEREKLFF. CDR3 coding DNA: TGTGCCAGCAGCTTAAGGGGGCGAGTAGAACGAGAAAAACTGTTTTTT.

This clonotype was found many times. The rearrangement joins TRBV20-1 to TRBJ2-5, with 8 bases matching TRBD1. Per the germline V gene, CDR1 is DFQATT and CDR2 is SNEGSKA (reference sequence). The V and J ends lost 0 bases and 2 bases, in that order; junction bases with no gene match: 2. The length of the CDR3 is 14 residues. This chain's CDR3 is CSARDWTGQETQYF. DNA of the CDR3: TGCAGTGCTAGAGATTGGACAGGGCAAGAGACCCAGTACTTC.

This chain connects TRBV30 to TRBJ2-7; TRBD2 matches at 7 bases. This CDR3 has 12 residues. With 3 bases clipped from V and 2 bases from J, the junction kept 1 base outside the gene matches. Germline loops: CDR1 GTSNPN, CDR2 SVGIG (reference sequence). CDR3 coding DNA: TGTGCCTGGAGCGGACTAGCCTACGAGCAGTACTTC. Its translation: CAWSGLAYEQYF.

This sequence joins TRBV9 and TRBJ2-5; D is undetermined. V was shortened by 0 bases and J by 5 bases, with 11 bases between the two germline ends. The CDR3 totals 14 residues. Germline values: CDR1 SGDLS, CDR2 YYNGEE. The CDR3 protein is CASSVGFSEETQYF. The CDR3 nucleotides read TGTGCCAGCAGCGTAGGTTTCAGTGAGGAGACCCAGTACTTC.